The 30 T cell receptor beta chains listed next were all sequenced from one sample in a study of shared clonotypes between healthy human individuals. Assay: immunoSEQ multiplex PCR; the TCRdb copy retains only in-frame clones and omits some. The sample lists about 2 million clones, 85% to 95% occurring once. Sequenced input: naive CD4+ T cells sorted from blood. The sample's subset: CD45RA+ positively selected. All receptors come from a man aged 18 to 29 in good health.

This chain uses TRBV27 with TRBJ1-2; 10 positions agree with TRBD1. Germline V gene sequence: CDR1 MNHEY, CDR2 SMNVEV (reference sequence). The V gene end was trimmed by 6 bases and the J gene end by 4 bases; junction bases not matched to a gene: 8. This CDR3 contains 15 residues. This chain's CDR3 is CASSQGDRGRYGYTF. For the CDR3, the DNA is TGTGCCAGCAGCCAGGGGGACAGGGGACGCTATGGCTACACCTTC.

The chain links TRBV7-2 to TRBJ1-6, with D maybe TRBD1 (5 bases). V lost 2 bases and J 8 bases, leaving 13 bases between the germline ends. The germline CDR1 and CDR2 sequences are SGHTA and FQGNSA. The CDR3 spans 15 residues. For the CDR3, the DNA is TGTGCCAGCAGCTTATCCAGGGTTGTTTATTCACCCCTCCACTTT. Amino acid sequence: CASSLSRVVYSPLHF.

The chain couples TRBV5-1 to TRBJ2-7; perhaps TRBD1 as D (6 bases). The CDR3 is 17 amino acids. V lost 0 bases to trimming and J lost 3 bases, with 19 bases between them. CDR1 and CDR2 (germline): SGHRS, YFSETQ. CDR3 coding DNA: TGCGCCAGCAGCTTGGCCAAGCAGTCAGGGGTTCTCTACGAGCAGTACTTC. It yields the protein CASSLAKQSGVLYEQYF.

The V and J genes are TRBV9 and TRBJ2-7; the match to TRBD1 covers 8 bases. The J segment lost 4 bases and the V segment lost 3 bases, leaving 9 bases of the junction unmatched. CDR3 size: 15 residues. Germline-derived CDR1 and CDR2 are SGDLS and YYNGEE. The CDR3: CASSGEGQGGYEQYF. The CDR3 DNA reads as TGTGCCAGCAGCGGGGAAGGACAGGGTGGGTACGAGCAGTACTTC.

In DNA, the CDR3 is TGTGCCAGCAGCCAAGTTGCTAGCGGGTACAATGAGCAGTTCTTC. Protein: CASSQVASGYNEQFF. The V call is TRBV14, the J call TRBJ2-1; 8 bases map to TRBD2. V shed 1 base, J shed 4 bases, and the junction held 3 bases outside the gene matches. CDR3 length: 15 amino acids. From germline, CDR1 is SGHDN and CDR2 FVKESK.

The chain joins TRBV29-1 to TRBJ2-3; D is undetermined. The CDR3 is 14 amino acids. Trimming took off 4 bases at V and 0 bases at J, with 11 bases between the two ends. CDR1 and CDR2 (germline): SQVTM, ANQGSEA. This CDR3 reads CSVAKGSSTDTQYF. The CDR3 DNA follows: TGCAGCGTTGCTAAGGGATCTAGCACAGATACGCAGTATTTT.

The chain couples TRBV5-1 to TRBJ1-1, with 7 positions matching TRBD1. With 4 bases clipped from V and 0 bases from J, the junction kept 9 bases outside the gene matches. CDR1 SGHRS and CDR2 YFSETQ come from the germline V gene. This CDR3 region has 16 residues. The chain's CDR3 is CASSQWTGVLNTEAFF. The DNA for the CDR3 is TGCGCCAGCAGCCAATGGACAGGCGTATTGAACACTGAAGCTTTCTTT. Together with reference TRBV5-1 and TRBJ1-1, the CDR3 gives the full variable domain: KAGVTQTPRYLIKTRGQQVTLSCSPISGHRSVSWYQQTPGQGLQFLFEYFSETQRNKGNFPGRFSGRQFSNSRSEMNVSTLELGDSALYLCASSQWTGVLNTEAFFGQGTRLTVV.

The V and J genes are TRBV5-1 and TRBJ2-1; D might be TRBD2 (6 bases). CDR3 size: 14 residues. The V end lost 0 bases, the J end lost 5 bases, and 9 bases lay between the germline ends. Germline CDR1 is SGHRS and CDR2 is YFSETQ. The CDR3 is CASSLGLDNNEQFF. CDR3 nucleotides: TGCGCCAGCAGCTTGGGACTAGATAACAATGAGCAGTTCTTC.

The genes are TRBV6-1 and TRBJ1-1; perhaps TRBD1 as D (5 bases). The germline gives CDR1 MNHNS, CDR2 SASEGT. The length of the CDR3 is 16 residues. V was cut by 0 bases and J by 7 bases, with 18 bases left in between. The DNA for the CDR3 is TGTGCCAGCAGTGAAGCGCGGGCGGGACCTATGGGTGAAGCTTTCTTT. As protein: CASSEARAGPMGEAFF.

The V and J genes are TRBV9 and TRBJ2-7; D is unresolved. This CDR3 is built from 14 residues. CDR1 and CDR2 (germline): SGDLS, YYNGEE. Between the trimmed V and J ends, which lost 1 base and 3 bases, there was a span of 11 bases. The CDR3 spells CASSVLTVNYEQYF. CDR3 DNA sequence: TGTGCCAGCAGCGTATTAACAGTAAACTACGAGCAGTACTTC.

As for this clone: Additional DNA sequences in this sample encode the identical CDR3. The CDR3 region is CASSEVGYGYTF. The CDR3 DNA reads TGTGCCAGCAGTGAGGTTGGCTATGGCTACACCTTC. V gene TRBV2 combines with J gene TRBJ1-2; the D is unclear. V lost 3 bases and J lost 4, with 6 bases in between. The CDR3 extends over 12 amino acids. Germline CDR1 is SNHLY and CDR2 is FYNNEI.

The chain links TRBV28 to TRBJ2-5; 13 nucleotides match TRBD2. Germline CDR1 reads MDHEN; CDR2 reads SYDVKM. Trimming took 6 bases from V and 5 from J; bases not matched to a gene: 9. The CDR3 sequence is 16 residues long. DNA of the CDR3: TGTGCCAGCAGCCCCACTAGCGGGGGGGCTTGGGAGACCCAGTACTTC. Amino acid sequence: CASSPTSGGAWETQYF.

The chain employs TRBV10-2 and TRBJ1-2, with 8 bases aligning to TRBD1. V was pared by 4 bases and J by 4 bases, with 2 bases of the junction left unmatched. CDR1 WSHSY and CDR2 SAAADI come from the germline V gene. This CDR3 is 13 amino acids long. CDR3 bases: TGCGCCAGCAGTGCGGACAGGGTCTATGGCTACACCTTC. This gives the protein CASSADRVYGYTF.

The chain recombines TRBV2 with TRBJ1-3; D not resolved. The germline V and J ends were trimmed by 2 bases and 0 bases, with 8 bases remaining between them. The CDR3 spans 15 residues. Germline V CDR1 and CDR2: SNHLY, FYNNEI. The chain's CDR3 is CASSETRGSGNTIYF. The DNA of the CDR3 is TGTGCCAGCAGTGAAACTCGGGGCTCTGGAAACACCATATATTTT.

The rearrangement links TRBV5-1 to TRBJ2-5; either TRBD1 or TRBD2 may supply D (5 bases each). V was pared by 0 bases and J by 5 bases, with 11 bases between. Germline loops: CDR1 SGHRS, CDR2 YFSETQ. The CDR3 length is 14 residues. The CDR3 here is CASSLEWGMETQYF. CDR3 bases: TGCGCCAGCAGCTTGGAGTGGGGGATGGAGACCCAGTACTTC.

Remarks on this clone: At the DNA level, this CDR3 is encoded by other sequences in the same sample as well. The CDR3 DNA follows: TGCGCCAGCAGCTTGGGACAGGGTTCCACTAATGAAAAACTGTTTTTT. It codes for CASSLGQGSTNEKLFF. This chain links TRBV5-1 with TRBJ1-4, with 7 bases identical to TRBD1. CDR3 length: 16 amino acids. Trimming removed 0 bases from V and 2 bases from J; junction bases left unmatched: 4. From germline, CDR1 is SGHRS and CDR2 YFSETQ.

This clone has only a few counts. This sequence joins TRBV6-4 and TRBJ1-1, with a weak D call TRBD1 (6 bases). V was cut by 5 bases and J by 1 base, with 8 bases left in between. The germline V gene has CDR1 MRHNA and CDR2 SNTAGT. The length of the CDR3 is 13 residues. The CDR3 DNA reads as TGTGCCAGCAGTCAGACAGGGAACACTGAAGCTTTCTTT. Translating gives CASSQTGNTEAFF.

The V call is TRBV10-3, the J call TRBJ1-5; D gene ambiguous. The germline V gene has CDR1 ENHRY and CDR2 SYGVKD. The CDR3 loop spans 14 amino acids. V dropped 6 bases and J dropped 7 bases, with 16 bases sitting between them. The CDR3 sequence: CAISPAGLGQPQHF. The CDR3, as DNA: TGTGCCATCAGCCCAGCGGGTTTGGGACAGCCCCAGCATTTT.

This sequence joins TRBV5-1 and TRBJ1-1, with D possibly matching TRBD1 (5 bases). The CDR3 totals 14 residues. The ends were cut back, 4 bases at V and 2 bases at J, with 12 bases in the middle. The germline V gene encodes CDR1 SGHRS and CDR2 YFSETQ. CDR3 sequence: CASSDSQLNTEAFF. CDR3 coding DNA: TGCGCCAGCAGCGACAGCCAATTAAACACTGAAGCTTTCTTT.

The genes are TRBV18 and TRBJ1-6, with 8 bases matching TRBD1. This CDR3 is 16 amino acids long. V was pared by 5 bases and J by 10 bases, with 13 bases of the junction left unmatched. Germline loops: CDR1 KGHSH, CDR2 LQKENI. The CDR3 DNA follows: TGTGCCAGCTCAGACCAGGGGGCGCAACCGGTGTCACCCCTCCACTTT. Its translation: CASSDQGAQPVSPLHF.

The table lists this clone with a count of one. This chain connects TRBV5-4 to TRBJ2-2, with TRBD1 matching over 12 bases. Trimming took 3 bases from V and 6 from J; bases not matched to a gene: 6. This CDR3 is 16 amino acids long. Germline V gene sequence: CDR1 SGHNT, CDR2 YYREEE (reference sequence). The CDR3 coding sequence is TGTGCCAGCAGCTCAATGGGGACAGGGGGCCCCGGGGAGCTGTTTTTT. Translating it yields CASSSMGTGGPGELFF.

Note on this clone: The same CDR3 arises from other DNA sequences in this sample as well. This chain connects TRBV2 to TRBJ1-4; no definite D call. Looked up from germline, CDR1 is SNHLY and CDR2 is FYNNEI. The length of the CDR3 is 11 residues. Trimming removed 4 bases from V and 7 bases from J, with 4 bases in between. CDR3 loop: CASSVREKLFF. CDR3 coding DNA: TGTGCCAGCAGTGTCCGTGAAAAACTGTTTTTT.

This clone was counted a single time. This chain uses TRBV7-9 with TRBJ1-6, with D possibly TRBD1 on 6 matching bases. Germline CDR1 reads SEHNR; CDR2 reads FQNEAQ (reference sequence). The CDR3 length is 18 residues. Trimming removed 1 base from V and 0 bases from J, with 13 bases in between. CDR3 protein: CASSLGSGVSSYNSPLHF. The CDR3 bases are TGTGCCAGCAGCTTAGGATCAGGGGTTAGCTCCTATAATTCACCCCTCCACTTT.

The chain combines TRBV7-6 with TRBJ2-1; the D is unclear. V was shortened by 5 bases and J by 5 bases, with 16 bases between the two germline ends. Germline CDR1 and CDR2: SGHVS and FNYEAQ. The CDR3 sequence is 15 residues long. The CDR3 loop is CASSVGPVRNNEQFF. As DNA, the CDR3 is TGTGCCAGCAGCGTTGGACCCGTAAGGAACAATGAGCAGTTCTTC. Full variable domain (rest looked up from reference TRBV7-6 and TRBJ2-1): GAGVSQSPRYKVTKRGQDVALRCDPISGHVSLYWYRQALGQGPEFLTYFNYEAQQDKSGLPNDRFSAERPEGSISTLTIQRTEQRDSAMYRCASSVGPVRNNEQFFGPGTRLTVL.

CDR3 in DNA: TGTGCCAGCAGCGAGTCGGGGGGTAGTGCCAAAAACATTCAGTACTTC. It encodes CASSESGGSAKNIQYF. The chain joins TRBV9 to TRBJ2-4, with 7 bases aligning to TRBD2. After removal of 3 bases from V and 1 base from J, the junction contained 7 bases not matched to a gene. This CDR3 spans 16 amino acids. CDR1 and CDR2 from the germline V gene are SGDLS and YYNGEE. The full variable domain, completed using reference TRBV9 and TRBJ2-4, is DSGVTQTPKHLITATGQRVTLRCSPRSGDLSVYWYQQSLDQGLQFLIQYYNGEERAKGNILERFSAQQFPDLHSELNLSSLELGDSALYFCASSESGGSAKNIQYFGAGTRLSVL.

V usage is TRBV5-1 and J usage is TRBJ2-3; 10 nucleotides agree with TRBD2. Germline assignment: CDR1 SGHRS and CDR2 YFSETQ. After removal of 0 bases from V and 3 bases from J, the junction contained 4 bases not matched to a gene. The CDR3 loop spans 16 amino acids. CDR3 sequence (DNA): TGCGCCAGCAGCTTGGATCGGACTAGCGGTACAGATACGCAGTATTTT. Its translation is CASSLDRTSGTDTQYF.

CDR3 protein: CASMLEGRGTYNEQFF. In DNA form, the CDR3 reads TGTGCCAGCATGTTAGAGGGTCGAGGCACCTACAATGAGCAGTTCTTC. The chain recombines TRBV25-1 with TRBJ2-1; the D gene is possibly TRBD2 (5 bases). The CDR3 sequence is 16 residues long. The V end was cut by 7 bases, the J end by 2 bases, with 18 bases between. Germline V gene sequence: CDR1 MGHDK, CDR2 SYGVNS.

The chain couples TRBV30 to TRBJ2-3; D may be TRBD2 (5 bases). There are 14 residues in the CDR3. Trimming took 3 bases from V and 0 from J, leaving 10 bases between them. Germline CDR1 is GTSNPN and CDR2 is SVGIG (reference sequence). CDR3 nucleotides: TGTGCCTGGAGCTCCGGGATTAGCACAGATACGCAGTATTTT. Its protein product is CAWSSGISTDTQYF.

This clone was detected once. The chain carries TRBV6-1 and TRBJ2-1; D may correspond to TRBD1 or TRBD2 (5 bases each). The CDR3 loop spans 15 amino acids. V lost 1 base and J 9 bases, leaving 16 bases between the germline ends. Germline CDR1 reads MNHNS; CDR2 reads SASEGT. The CDR3 coding sequence is TGTGCCAGCAGTGAAGTTGGGGGAGTTGGAGGTGAGCAGTTCTTC. Its protein product is CASSEVGGVGGEQFF.

This clone was observed once. The sample has other DNA sequences that encode this CDR3 too. The chain is built from TRBV6-5 and TRBJ2-1; perhaps TRBD2 as D (5 bases). The length of the CDR3 is 12 residues. Trimming took off 5 bases at V and 6 bases at J, with 8 bases between the two ends. Germline CDR1 MNHEY, CDR2 SVGAGI. The CDR3 region has the DNA TGTGCCAGCAGTGCCCGGGGCAATGAGCAGTTCTTC. Its translation: CASSARGNEQFF.